This T cell receptor beta chain was identified during a study of CD4 T cells in relation to SARS-CoV-2 and coronaviruses. The unexposed donors gave CD4+ T cells in about 2010-2018, prior to COVID-19. Trimming cost V 3 bases and J 3 bases, with 11 bases left between them. The CDR3 is 13 amino acids. Germline V lookup: CDR1 SQVTM, CDR2 ANQGSEA. Clones were sequenced by immunoSEQ multiplex PCR, and TCRdb holds only the in-frame ones, with some missing. Of 60,000 to 80,000 clones listed, 80% to 90% are singletons. The J gene is TRBJ1-1, the V gene TRBV29-1; D is possibly TRBD1 (5 bases). The clonotype comes from a human donor in good health. The source material was memory CD4+ T cells from PBMCs. Here the CDR3 DNA reads TGCAGCGTTGATGAGGGGTGGGACACTGAAGCTTTCTTT. It specifies CSVDEGWDTEAFF.